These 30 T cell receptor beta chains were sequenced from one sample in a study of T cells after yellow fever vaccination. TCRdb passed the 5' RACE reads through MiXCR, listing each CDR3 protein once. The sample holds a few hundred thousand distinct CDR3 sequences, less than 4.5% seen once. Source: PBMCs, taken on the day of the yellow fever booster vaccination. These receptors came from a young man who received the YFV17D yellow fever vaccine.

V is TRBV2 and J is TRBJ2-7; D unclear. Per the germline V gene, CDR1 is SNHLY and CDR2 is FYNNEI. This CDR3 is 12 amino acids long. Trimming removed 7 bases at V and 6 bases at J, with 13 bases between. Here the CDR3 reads CASMERVSEQYF. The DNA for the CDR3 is TGTGCCAGCATGGAGCGTGTCTCCGAGCAGTACTTC.

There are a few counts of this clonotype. Written as DNA, the CDR3 is TGTGCCAGCAGCGCAACTGGGGCCAACGTCCTGACTTTC. This gives the protein CASSATGANVLTF. The chain has TRBV7-2 and TRBJ2-6, with D unclear. Germline-derived CDR1 and CDR2 are SGHTA and FQGNSA. The V end lost 5 bases, the J end lost 2 bases, and 4 bases lay between the germline ends. The CDR3 is 13 amino acids.

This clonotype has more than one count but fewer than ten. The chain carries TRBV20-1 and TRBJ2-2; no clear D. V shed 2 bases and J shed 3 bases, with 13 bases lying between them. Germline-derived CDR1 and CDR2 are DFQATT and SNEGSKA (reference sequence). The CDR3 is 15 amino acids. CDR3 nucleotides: TGCAGTGCTAGAATGGACGGTAGGGACACCGGGGAGCTGTTTTTT. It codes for CSARMDGRDTGELFF.

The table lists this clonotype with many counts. CDR3 sequence: CASSLGTLNTGELFF. CDR3 sequence (DNA): TGCGCCAGCAGCCTAGGGACCCTGAACACCGGGGAGCTGTTTTTT. The V and J genes are TRBV5-1 and TRBJ2-2, with D tentatively TRBD1 or TRBD2 (5 bases each). This CDR3 is 15 amino acids long. Trimming took 4 bases from V and 1 from J, leaving 11 bases between them. The germline CDR1 and CDR2 sequences are SGHRS and YFSETQ.

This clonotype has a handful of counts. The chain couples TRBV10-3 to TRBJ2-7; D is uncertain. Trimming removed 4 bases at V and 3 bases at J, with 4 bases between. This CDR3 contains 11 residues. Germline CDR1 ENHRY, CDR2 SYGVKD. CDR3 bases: TGTGCCATCAGTGGGAACTACGAGCAGTACTTC. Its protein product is CAISGNYEQYF.

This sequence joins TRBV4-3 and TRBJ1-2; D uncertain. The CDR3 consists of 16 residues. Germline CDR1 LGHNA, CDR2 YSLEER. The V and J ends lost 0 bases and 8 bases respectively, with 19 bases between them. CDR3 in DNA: TGCGCCAGCAGCCAAGATAGCGTACCATTATTCTGGGGCTACACCTTC. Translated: CASSQDSVPLFWGYTF.

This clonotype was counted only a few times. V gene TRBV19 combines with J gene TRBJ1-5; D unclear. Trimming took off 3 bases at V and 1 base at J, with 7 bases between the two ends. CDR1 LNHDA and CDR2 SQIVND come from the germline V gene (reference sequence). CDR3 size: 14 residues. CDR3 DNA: TGTGCCAGTAGTATCCGCGGCAGCAATCAGCCCCAGCATTTT. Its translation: CASSIRGSNQPQHF.

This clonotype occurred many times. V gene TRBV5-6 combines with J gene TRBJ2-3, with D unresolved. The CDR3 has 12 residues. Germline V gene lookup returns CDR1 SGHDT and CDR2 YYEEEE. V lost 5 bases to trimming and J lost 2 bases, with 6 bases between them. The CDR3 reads CASRSYTDTQYF. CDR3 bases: TGTGCCAGCAGGTCATACACAGATACGCAGTATTTT.

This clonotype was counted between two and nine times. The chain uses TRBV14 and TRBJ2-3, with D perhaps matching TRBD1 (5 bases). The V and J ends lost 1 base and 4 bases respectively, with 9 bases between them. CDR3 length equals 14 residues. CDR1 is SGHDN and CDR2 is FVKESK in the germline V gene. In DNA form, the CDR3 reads TGTGCCAGCAGCCAAGCCCAGGGCGCAGATACGCAGTATTTT. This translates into CASSQAQGADTQYF.

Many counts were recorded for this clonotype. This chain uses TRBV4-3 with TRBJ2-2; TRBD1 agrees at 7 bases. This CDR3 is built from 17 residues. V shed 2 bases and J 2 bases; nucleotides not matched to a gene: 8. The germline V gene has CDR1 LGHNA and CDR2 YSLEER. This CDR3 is CASSQSPGQTNTGELFF. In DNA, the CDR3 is TGCGCCAGCAGCCAATCCCCGGGACAGACAAACACCGGGGAGCTGTTTTTT.

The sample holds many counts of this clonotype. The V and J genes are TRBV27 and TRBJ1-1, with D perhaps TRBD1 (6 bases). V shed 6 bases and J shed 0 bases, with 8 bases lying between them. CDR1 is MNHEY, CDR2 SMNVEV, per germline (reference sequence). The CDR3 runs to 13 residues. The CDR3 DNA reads TGTGCCAGCAGAGACAGGCTGAACACTGAAGCTTTCTTT. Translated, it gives CASRDRLNTEAFF.

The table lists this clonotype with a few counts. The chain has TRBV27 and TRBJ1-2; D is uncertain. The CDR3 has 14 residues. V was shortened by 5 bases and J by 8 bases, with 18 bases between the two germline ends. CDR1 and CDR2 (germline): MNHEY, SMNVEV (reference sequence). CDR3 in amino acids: CASSPIPGAAGYTF. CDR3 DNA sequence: TGTGCCAGCAGTCCAATCCCGGGAGCCGCAGGCTACACCTTC.

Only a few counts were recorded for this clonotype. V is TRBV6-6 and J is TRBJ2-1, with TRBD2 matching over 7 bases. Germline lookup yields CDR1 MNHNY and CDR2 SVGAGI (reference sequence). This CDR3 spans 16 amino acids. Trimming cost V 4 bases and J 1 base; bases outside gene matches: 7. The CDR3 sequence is CASSSPPGLSYNEQFF. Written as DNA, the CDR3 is TGTGCCAGCAGTTCCCCCCCGGGACTATCCTACAATGAGCAGTTCTTC.

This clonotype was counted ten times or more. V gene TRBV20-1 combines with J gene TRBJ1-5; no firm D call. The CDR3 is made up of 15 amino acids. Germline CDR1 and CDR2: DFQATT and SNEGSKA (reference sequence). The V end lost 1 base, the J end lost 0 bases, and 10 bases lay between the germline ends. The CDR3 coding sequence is TGCAGTGCTAGAGGGTCGGATAGTAGCAATCAGCCCCAGCATTTT. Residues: CSARGSDSSNQPQHF.

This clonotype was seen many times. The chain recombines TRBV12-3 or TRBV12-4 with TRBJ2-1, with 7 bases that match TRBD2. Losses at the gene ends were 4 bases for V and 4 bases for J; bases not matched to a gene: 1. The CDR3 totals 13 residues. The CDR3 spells CASSWEGYNEQFF. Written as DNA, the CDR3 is TGTGCCAGCAGTTGGGAGGGGTACAATGAGCAGTTCTTC.

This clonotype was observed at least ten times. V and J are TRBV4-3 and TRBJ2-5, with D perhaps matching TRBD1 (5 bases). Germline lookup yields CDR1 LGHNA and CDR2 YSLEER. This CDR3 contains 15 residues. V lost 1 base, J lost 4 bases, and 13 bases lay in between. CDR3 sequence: CASSQGWGDLETQYF. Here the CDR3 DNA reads TGCGCCAGCAGCCAAGGCTGGGGCGATCTAGAGACCCAGTACTTC.

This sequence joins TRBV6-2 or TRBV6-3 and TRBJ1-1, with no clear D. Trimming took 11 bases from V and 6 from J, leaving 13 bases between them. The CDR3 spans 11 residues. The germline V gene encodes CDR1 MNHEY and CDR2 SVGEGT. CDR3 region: CAARLASEAFF. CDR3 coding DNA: TGTGCCGCACGGCTTGCATCTGAAGCTTTCTTT.

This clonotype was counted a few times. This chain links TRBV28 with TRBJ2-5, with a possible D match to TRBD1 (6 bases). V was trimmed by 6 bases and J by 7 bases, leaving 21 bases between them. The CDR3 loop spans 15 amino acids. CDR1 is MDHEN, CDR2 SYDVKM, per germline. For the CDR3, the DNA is TGTGCCAGCAGGAAGGGGGACACGGGGCGAAGGACCCAGTACTTC. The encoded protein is CASRKGDTGRRTQYF.

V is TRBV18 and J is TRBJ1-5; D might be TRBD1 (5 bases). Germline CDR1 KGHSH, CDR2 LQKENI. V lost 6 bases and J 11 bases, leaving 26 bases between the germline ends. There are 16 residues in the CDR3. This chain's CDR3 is CASSKTVTGARRTQHF. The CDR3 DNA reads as TGTGCCAGCTCCAAGACAGTTACTGGGGCCCGTCGGACCCAGCATTTT. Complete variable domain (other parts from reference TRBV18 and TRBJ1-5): NAGVMQNPRHLVRRRGQEARLRCSPMKGHSHVYWYRQLPEEGLKFMVYLQKENIIDESGMPKERFSAEFPKEGPSILRIQQVVRGDSAAYFCASSKTVTGARRTQHFGDGTRLSIL.

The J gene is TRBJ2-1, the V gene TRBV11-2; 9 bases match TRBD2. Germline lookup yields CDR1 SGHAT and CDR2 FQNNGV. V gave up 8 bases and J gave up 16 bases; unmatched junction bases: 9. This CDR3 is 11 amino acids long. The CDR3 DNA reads TGTGCCAGCGGGTATAGCGGGGGCCCCTTCTTC. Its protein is CASGYSGGPFF.

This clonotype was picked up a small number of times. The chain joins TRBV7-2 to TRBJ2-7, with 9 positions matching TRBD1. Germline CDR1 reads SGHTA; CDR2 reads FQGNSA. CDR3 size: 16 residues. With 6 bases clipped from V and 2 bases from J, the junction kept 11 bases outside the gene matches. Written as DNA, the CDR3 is TGTGCCAGCAGTAGTATCTCCAGGGACAGGGCCTACGAGCAGTACTTC. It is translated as CASSSISRDRAYEQYF. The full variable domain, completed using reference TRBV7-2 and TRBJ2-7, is GAGVSQSPSNKVTEKGKDVELRCDPISGHTALYWYRQSLGQGLEFLIYFQGNSAPDKSGLPSDRFSAERTGGSVSTLTIQRTQQEDSAVYLCASSSISRDRAYEQYFGPGTRLTVT.

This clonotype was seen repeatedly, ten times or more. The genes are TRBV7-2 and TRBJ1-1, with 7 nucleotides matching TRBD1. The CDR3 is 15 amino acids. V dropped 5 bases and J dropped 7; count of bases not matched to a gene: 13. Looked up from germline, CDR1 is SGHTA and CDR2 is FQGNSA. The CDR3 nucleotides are TGTGCCAGCAGCACCTACGGCGACAGGGCTGGTGAAGCTTTCTTT. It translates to CASSTYGDRAGEAFF.

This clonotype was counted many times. The CDR3: CASSRGTVAEAFF. The CDR3 coding sequence is TGTGCCAGCAGCCGTGGGACAGTCGCTGAAGCTTTCTTT. The chain couples TRBV7-6 to TRBJ1-1; 7 nucleotides match TRBD1. The trim removed 5 bases at V and 6 bases at J, leaving 6 bases unmatched. Per germline, CDR1 SGHVS and CDR2 FNYEAQ. The CDR3 length is 13 residues.

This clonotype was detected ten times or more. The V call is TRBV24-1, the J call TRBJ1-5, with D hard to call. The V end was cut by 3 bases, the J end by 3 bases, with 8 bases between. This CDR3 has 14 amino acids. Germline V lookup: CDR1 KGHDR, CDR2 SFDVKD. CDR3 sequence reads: CATSDRGNNQPQHF. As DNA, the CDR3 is TGTGCCACCAGTGATCGCGGGAACAATCAGCCCCAGCATTTT.

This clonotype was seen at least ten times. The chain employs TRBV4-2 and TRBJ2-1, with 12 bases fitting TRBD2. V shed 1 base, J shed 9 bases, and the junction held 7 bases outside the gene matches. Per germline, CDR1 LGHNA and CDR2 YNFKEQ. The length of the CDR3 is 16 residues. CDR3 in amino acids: CASSQGTSGAVGEQFF. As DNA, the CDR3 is TGTGCCAGCAGCCAAGGGACTAGCGGGGCGGTGGGTGAGCAGTTCTTC.

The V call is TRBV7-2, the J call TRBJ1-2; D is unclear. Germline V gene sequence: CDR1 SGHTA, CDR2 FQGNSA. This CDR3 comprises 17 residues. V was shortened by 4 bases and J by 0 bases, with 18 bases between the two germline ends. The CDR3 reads CASSYNGPTNSNYGYTF. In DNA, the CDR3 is TGTGCCAGCAGCTATAACGGACCGACCAATTCTAACTATGGCTACACCTTC. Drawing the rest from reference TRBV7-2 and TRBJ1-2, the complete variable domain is GAGVSQSPSNKVTEKGKDVELRCDPISGHTALYWYRQSLGQGLEFLIYFQGNSAPDKSGLPSDRFSAERTGGSVSTLTIQRTQQEDSAVYLCASSYNGPTNSNYGYTFGSGTRLTVV.

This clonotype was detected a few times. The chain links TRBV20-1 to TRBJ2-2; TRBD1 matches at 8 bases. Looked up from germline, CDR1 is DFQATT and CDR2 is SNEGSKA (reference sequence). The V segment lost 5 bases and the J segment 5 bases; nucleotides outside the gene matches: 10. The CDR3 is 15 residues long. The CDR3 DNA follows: TGCAGTGCTGGCCCGCGACAGGGGCGGACCGGGGAGCTGTTTTTT. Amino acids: CSAGPRQGRTGELFF.

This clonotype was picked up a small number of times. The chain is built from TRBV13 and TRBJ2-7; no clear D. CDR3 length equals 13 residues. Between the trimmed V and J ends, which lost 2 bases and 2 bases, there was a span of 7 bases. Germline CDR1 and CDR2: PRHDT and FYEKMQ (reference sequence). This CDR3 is CASSLRGAYEQYV. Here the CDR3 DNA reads TGTGCCAGCAGCTTACGCGGAGCCTACGAGCAGTACGTC.

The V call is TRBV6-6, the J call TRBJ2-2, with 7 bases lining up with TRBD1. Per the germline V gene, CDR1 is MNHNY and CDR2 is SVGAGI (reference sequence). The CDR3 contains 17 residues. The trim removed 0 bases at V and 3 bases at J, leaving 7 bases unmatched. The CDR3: CASSYSRQGRYTGELFF. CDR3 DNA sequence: TGTGCCAGCAGTTACTCGAGACAGGGTCGTTACACCGGGGAGCTGTTTTTT.

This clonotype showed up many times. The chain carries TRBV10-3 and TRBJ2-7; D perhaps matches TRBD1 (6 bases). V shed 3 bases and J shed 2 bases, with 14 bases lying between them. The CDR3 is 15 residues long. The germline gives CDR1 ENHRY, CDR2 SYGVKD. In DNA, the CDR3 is TGTGCCATCAGTGATTCTCTACAGGGAACCTACGAGCAGTACTTC. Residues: CAISDSLQGTYEQYF.